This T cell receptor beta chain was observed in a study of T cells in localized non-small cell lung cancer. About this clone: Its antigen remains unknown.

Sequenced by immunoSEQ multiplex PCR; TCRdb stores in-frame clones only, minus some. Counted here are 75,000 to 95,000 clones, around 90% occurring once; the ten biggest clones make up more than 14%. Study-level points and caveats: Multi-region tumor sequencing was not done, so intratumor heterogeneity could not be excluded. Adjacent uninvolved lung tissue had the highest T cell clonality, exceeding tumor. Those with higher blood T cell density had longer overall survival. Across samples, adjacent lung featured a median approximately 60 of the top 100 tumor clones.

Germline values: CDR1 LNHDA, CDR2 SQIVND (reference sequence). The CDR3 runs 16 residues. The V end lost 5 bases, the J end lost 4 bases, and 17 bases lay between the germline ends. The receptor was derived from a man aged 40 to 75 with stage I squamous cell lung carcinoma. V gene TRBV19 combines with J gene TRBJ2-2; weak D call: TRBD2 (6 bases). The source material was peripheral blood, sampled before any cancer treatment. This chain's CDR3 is CASSFFPLAPTGELFF. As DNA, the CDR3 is TGTGCCAGTAGTTTTTTTCCACTAGCACCCACCGGGGAGCTGTTTTTT.